This T cell receptor beta chain was recorded in a study of cytomegalovirus exposure and HLA in healthy donors. Study-wide results and limits: CMV serostatus was the sole immune exposure information available.

Researchers ran the PCR with 60 Vbeta and 13 Jbeta primers. Authors' analysis steps: There were 80 million to 95 million unique TCR beta chains by a later count, and around 10 million of them were shared. The repertoire was sequenced with immunoSEQ multiplex PCR; TCRdb's copy has only in-frame clones and lacks some. V and J calls and clone size are copied from that table; D and trimming were computed from the DNA. The data show over 130,000 clones, roughly 88% seen once. In this sample, this clone turned up a few times. What it binds is not known. The germline V gene encodes CDR1 SGHRS and CDR2 YFSETQ. V gave up 7 bases and J gave up 7 bases, with 15 bases separating them. The CDR3 has 12 residues.

The source is a middle-aged woman in good health and CMV-seronegative. Specimen: PBMCs. The chain links TRBV5-1 to TRBJ2-7; D gene unclear. CDR3 DNA: TGCGCCAGCGACGACTCGTTTGGGGAGCAGTACTTC. This codes for CASDDSFGEQYF.